This T cell receptor beta chain was obtained from a study of CD8+CD57+ T cells in acquired aplastic anemia (dated by TCRdb to 2016 to 2019). Study-wide context: On average, sorted CD4+ and CD8+ cells yielded around 3.1 ug of extracted DNA, with a range of about 0.17 to 27.4 ug. CD8+CD57+ expansion was defined as frequency above the mean frequency observed in healthy subjects. The investigation overall reported the following: Between patients and healthy controls, no significant difference in CD8+ Simpson's diversity was found (P=0.060). About 28 CD8+ CDR3 sequences were found in both patients and controls but appeared to be highly expressed in patients and within the immunodominant clones of the patients.

The CDR3 goes from the cysteine to the phenylalanine over 14 residues. Only the CDR3 part of the read is kept: 42 bases, read in frame from the first base. V is clipped by 1 base and J by 4 bases, and the sequence between their germline boundaries is 13 bases long. CDR1 and CDR2 are drawn from the germline V gene: SQVTM, ANQGSEA. A remark on this clonotype: Its antigen is not yet known. The record has no base qualities; no much larger clone is one base away.

Genomic DNA was used as template for profiling of TCR beta VDJ combinations and CDR3 sequences. TCR repertoire sequencing was run on an Illumina HiSeq 2000. As for the authors' bioinformatics: Repertoires were assessed using TRBV/TRBJ rearrangement plots, CDR3 size and DJ length profiles, and Simpson's diversity index. Whichever DNA sequence was most abundant in the deep sequencing data was defined as the immunodominant clone. CDR3 amino acid sequences were screened for sharing across subjects and were compared with published repertoires and the VDJdb database. The public reads were quality trimmed at Q25 with fastp and then assembled into clones with MiXCR by TCRdb, keeping productive beta chains. Rows matching on CDR3 protein sequence are summarized as one entry with the most common DNA and genes. TCRdb, not the authors, supplied the V and J calls. This sample holds about 150,000 distinct CDR3 sequences; around half were observed only once. The biggest ten clones account for roughly 3.5% of the sample.

Patients chosen for sequencing had shown expansion of CD8+CD57+ cells by flow cytometry. All patients had severe acquired aplastic anemia diagnosed by International Study of Aplastic Anemia and Agranulocytosis and Camitta criteria. No therapy had been received by the patients at the time of blood sampling. In the study, sorted CD4+ and CD8+ blood T cells from patients with severe aplastic anemia and from healthy subjects underwent deep sequencing of TCR repertoires. Patients were enrolled under clinicaltrials.gov protocols 00001620, 01623167, 00001397, 00071045, 00081523 and 00961064 in the USA. Ficoll-Paque density gradient centrifugation was used to isolate peripheral blood mononuclear cells. CD4+ and CD8+ T cells were sorted by FACS or magnetic beads before DNA extraction.

The sequence is built from TRBV29-1 and TRBJ1-1, and perhaps TRBD1 as D gene, on 5 matching bases. This TCR derives from a human donor with aplastic anemia. The sample consisted of sorted CD4+, CD8+, or CD8+CD57+ T cells (not recorded which) from PBMCs. The CDR3 protein: CSVEGERGGTEAFF. The DNA sequence is as follows: TGCAGCGTTGAAGGGGAGAGGGGTGGCACTGAAGCTTTCTTT.